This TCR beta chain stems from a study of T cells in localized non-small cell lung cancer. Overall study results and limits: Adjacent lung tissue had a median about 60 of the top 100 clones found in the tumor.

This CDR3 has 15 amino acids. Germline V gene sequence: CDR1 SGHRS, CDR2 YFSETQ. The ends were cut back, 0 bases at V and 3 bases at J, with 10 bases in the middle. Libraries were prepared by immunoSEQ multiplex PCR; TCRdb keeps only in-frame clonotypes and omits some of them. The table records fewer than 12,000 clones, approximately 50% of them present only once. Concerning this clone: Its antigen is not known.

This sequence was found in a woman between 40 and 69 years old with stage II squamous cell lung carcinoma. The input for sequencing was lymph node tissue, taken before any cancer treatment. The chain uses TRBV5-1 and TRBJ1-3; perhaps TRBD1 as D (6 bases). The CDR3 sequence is CASSLGTVGGNTIYF. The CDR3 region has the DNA TGCGCCAGCAGCTTGGGGACAGTGGGTGGAAACACCATATATTTT.